This T cell receptor beta chain originates from a study of technical replicates of blood from a handful of donors. Sequenced by immunoSEQ multiplex PCR; TCRdb stores in-frame clones only, minus some. The table records roughly 68,000 clones, about nine tenths of them present only once. Sequenced: PBMCs. The TCR sequence derives from a human donor in good health. Some clones in this sample may be carry-over from other donors' samples.

CDR3 DNA sequence: TGTGCCAGCAGCATAAGGGGGACAGGGGGCGGGGATAGGCAGTTCTTC. It is translated as CASSIRGTGGGDRQFF. The V call is TRBV7-2, the J call TRBJ2-1, with 12 positions matching TRBD1. V was pared by 5 bases and J by 12 bases, with 14 bases of the junction left unmatched. The length of the CDR3 is 16 residues. Germline CDR1 and CDR2: SGHTA and FQGNSA. The complete variable domain, with remaining parts taken from reference TRBV7-2 and TRBJ2-1, reads GAGVSQSPSNKVTEKGKDVELRCDPISGHTALYWYRQSLGQGLEFLIYFQGNSAPDKSGLPSDRFSAERTGGSVSTLTIQRTQQEDSAVYLCASSIRGTGGGDRQFFGPGTRLTVL.